Sequencing of this T cell receptor beta chain was carried out in a study of cytomegalovirus exposure and HLA in healthy donors. A few counts support this clone. The antigen remains unidentified. Study observations and caveats: The majority of CMV-associated TCR beta chains were reported as apparently HLA-restricted in a later analysis.

The PCR ran on 60 Vbeta and 13 Jbeta primers. Using immunoSEQ multiplex PCR, the repertoire was profiled, and TCRdb retains in-frame clones only, with some absent. The repertoire includes some 130,000 clones, 75% to 85% of them detected once, and roughly 3.5% sits in the top ten. The length of the CDR3 is 12 residues. Trimming left V 6 bases short and J 7 bases short, with 11 bases between. Looked up from germline, CDR1 is SGHTA and CDR2 is FQGNSA. The rearrangement uses TRBV7-2 and TRBJ2-3; the D gene is possibly TRBD2 (5 bases). Source material: PBMCs. This TCR was recovered from a male donor in good health and CMV-seronegative. The CDR3 spells CASSEGWNTQYF. In DNA form, the CDR3 reads TGTGCCAGCAGTGAGGGCTGGAATACGCAGTATTTT.